What follows describes a single TCR beta chain. CDR1 and CDR2 (germline): SGHTA, FQGTGA. Trimming removed 4 bases from V and 5 bases from J, with 5 bases in between. This CDR3 has 12 amino acids. This sample was included in a study of blood T cell repertoires in COVID-19. Study as a whole: Whether acute or convalescent, the COVID-19 samples came from the United States, Italy and Spain. PBMCs, B-cell-depleted T cells, or T cells provided the cDNA or gDNA that made up the material.

Per the original methods: Reference gene primer amplification gave nucleated cell count estimates. Only in-frame clones appear in the TCRdb table, and some are missing; sequencing was by immunoSEQ multiplex PCR. The DNA gave D and trimming, while V, J and clone size come from that table. Among 250,000 or so clones, approximately 84% were seen once, and the ten largest hold 1.9%. This clonotype was obtained from a woman of 80 years or more with acute or convalescent COVID-19. The V gene is TRBV7-3, the J gene TRBJ2-2, with no clear D. The sample taken for sequencing was peripheral blood. The CDR3 sequence is CASSSITGELFF. The CDR3 coding sequence is TGTGCCAGCAGCTCCATTACCGGGGAGCTGTTTTTT.